The 5 T cell receptor beta chains reported below all come from one sample, sequenced in a study of molecular identifiers for immune sequencing clone quantification. From the PCR reads, TCRdb called clonotypes with MiXCR, one entry per CDR3 protein. The data contain a few hundred thousand distinct CDR3 sequences, roughly 25% of them seen just once; the ten biggest clones take up just over 0.75%. Input material: naive CD8+ T cells from blood, with Jurkat cell RNA spiked in. Subset defined: FACS-sorted CD8+CD4-CCR7+CD45RA+ naive T cells. Receptors were obtained from a human donor in good health. Some libraries in this study had Jurkat cell RNA spiked in.

For this clonotype: A much larger clone differs by one base, so this may be a read error. The rearrangement links TRBV28 to TRBJ1-5; weak D call: TRBD1 (6 bases). V lost 8 bases and J 0 bases, leaving 14 bases between the germline ends. The CDR3 is made up of 15 amino acids. CDR1 MDHEN and CDR2 SYDVKM come from the germline V gene. The CDR3 coding sequence is TGTGCCAGCGGAAGGACAGTCAATAGCAATCAGCCCCAGCATTTT. Protein product: CASGRTVNSNQPQHF.

At least ten counts were recorded for this clonotype. V gene TRBV4-3 combines with J gene TRBJ2-2; D remains unclear. Germline loops: CDR1 LGHNA, CDR2 YSLEER. The V gene lost 4 bases and the J gene lost 2 bases, with 17 bases spanning the gap. This CDR3 comprises 17 residues. The CDR3 region has the DNA TGCGCCAGCAGCCCATCGCCAGGCCTTTATAACACCGGGGAGCTGTTTTTT. This translates into CASSPSPGLYNTGELFF.

This clonotype was seen ten or more times. V usage is TRBV4-3 and J usage is TRBJ1-5; D call uncertain. Trimming left V 0 bases short and J 4 bases short, with 7 bases between. The V gene's germline CDR1 is LGHNA and CDR2 YSLEER. The CDR3 extends over 14 amino acids. CDR3 sequence: CASSQDSGNQPQHF. For the CDR3, the DNA is TGCGCCAGCAGCCAAGACTCGGGGAATCAGCCCCAGCATTTT.

The table lists this clonotype with many counts. The chain is built from TRBV5-5 and TRBJ2-3, with 11 bases aligning to TRBD1. V lost 1 base, J lost 4 bases, and 8 bases stayed unmatched. Per the germline V gene, CDR1 is SGHKS and CDR2 is YYEKEE (reference sequence). CDR3 length: 17 amino acids. The CDR3 bases are TGTGCCAGCAGCTTGTTAGGGACAGGGGGTTTCGCAGATACGCAGTATTTT. Amino acid sequence: CASSLLGTGGFADTQYF.

This chain joins TRBV27 and TRBJ2-7; the match to TRBD1 covers 7 bases. The CDR3 sequence is 15 residues long. V lost 4 bases to trimming and J lost 5 bases; unmatched junction nucleotides: 11. Germline lookup yields CDR1 MNHEY and CDR2 SMNVEV (reference sequence). The DNA for the CDR3 is TGTGCCAGCAGTTCATGGGAGACAGGGTTCGACGAGCAGTACTTC. This sequence encodes CASSSWETGFDEQYF.